The 20 T cell receptor beta chains below all came from one sample that was sequenced in a study of T cells in Graves' hyperthyroidism and ophthalmopathy. TCR beta CDR3 regions were amplified from RNA. The HTBI primer set drove a first-round RT-PCR of the TCR CDR3. TCRdb analysed the multiplex PCR reads with MiXCR anew, one entry per CDR3 protein. This table holds 600,000 or so distinct CDR3 sequences, 13% to 15% found once. Material for sequencing was blood. These receptors originate from a woman aged 45-60 years with Graves' ophthalmopathy.

The chain joins TRBV19 to TRBJ2-7; 7 nucleotides line up with TRBD1. Germline V gene lookup returns CDR1 LNHDA and CDR2 SQIVND (reference sequence). V lost 4 bases and J lost 3; bases outside the gene matches: 6. This CDR3 comprises 14 residues. In DNA, the CDR3 is TGTGCCAGTAGTACGCCGGGACAGCGCTACGAGCAGTACTTC. Amino acid sequence: CASSTPGQRYEQYF.

On this clonotype: Being one base from a much bigger clone, this may be a read error. The V gene is TRBV5-1, the J gene TRBJ2-7, with 8 bases aligning to TRBD1. Germline V gene data show CDR1 as SGHRS and CDR2 as YFSETQ. Germline trimming cut 1 base from V and 0 bases from J; bases unmatched to any gene: 6. The CDR3 has 16 amino acids. The CDR3 DNA reads as TGCGCCAGCAGCTTGTTCGGGACAGGCACCTCCTACGAGCAGTACTTC. It is translated as CASSLFGTGTSYEQYF.

The chain joins TRBV6-2 or TRBV6-3 to TRBJ1-2, with TRBD1 identical over 9 bases. Per the germline V gene, CDR1 is MNHEY and CDR2 is SVGEGT. This CDR3 comprises 14 residues. V lost 8 bases and J lost 4; bases outside the gene matches: 8. The CDR3 loop is CASGDRGNGYGYTF. CDR3 coding DNA: TGTGCCAGCGGAGACAGGGGGAACGGCTATGGCTACACCTTC.

This clonotype was observed many times. The chain carries TRBV7-2 and TRBJ2-2; D is ambiguous. The germline CDR1 and CDR2 sequences are SGHTA and FQGNSA. The CDR3 covers 15 residues. Trimming pared 1 base from V and 2 bases from J, leaving 8 bases between. The CDR3 here is CASSLERFNTGELFF. The CDR3 bases are TGTGCCAGCAGCTTAGAGAGGTTTAACACCGGGGAGCTGTTTTTT.

A few counts support this clonotype. The rearrangement joins TRBV20-1 to TRBJ1-6, with unresolved D. CDR1 DFQATT and CDR2 SNEGSKA come from the germline V gene (reference sequence). The V end lost 5 bases, the J end lost 7 bases, and 33 bases lay between the germline ends. This CDR3 is built from 20 residues. The CDR3 coding sequence is TGCAGTGCTCGCAATATAGCACGGGCTTTGCTCACGGTCGGCAATTCACCCCTCCACTTT. Translating gives CSARNIARALLTVGNSPLHF.

The chain carries TRBV6-5 and TRBJ2-5; 8 bases align to TRBD1. CDR3 size: 15 residues. Trimming removed 2 bases from V and 3 bases from J; junction bases left unmatched: 5. The germline V gene encodes CDR1 MNHEY and CDR2 SVGAGI. The CDR3 region has the DNA TGTGCCAGCAGTTACGGACAGGGCCGGGAAGAGACCCAGTACTTC. Its translation: CASSYGQGREETQYF.

This clonotype was seen at least ten times. The V gene is TRBV3-1, the J gene TRBJ2-5; D possibly corresponds to TRBD2 (5 bases). The CDR3 is 14 amino acids. V was clipped by 0 bases and J by 3 bases, with 8 bases between them. CDR1 LGHDT and CDR2 YNNKEL come from the germline V gene (reference sequence). CDR3 sequence reads: CASSQDPGKETQYF. The CDR3 coding sequence is TGTGCCAGCAGCCAAGATCCCGGGAAAGAGACCCAGTACTTC.

This clonotype was found many times. V usage is TRBV14 and J usage is TRBJ2-5, with 12 bases that match TRBD1. The V gene's germline CDR1 is SGHDN and CDR2 FVKESK. The CDR3 is made up of 17 amino acids. Trimming cost V 4 bases and J 1 base; bases outside gene matches: 7. DNA for the CDR3: TGTGCCAGCAGCCCCGGCGGGACAGGGGGCTTCCAAGAGACCCAGTACTTC. Translated: CASSPGGTGGFQETQYF.

In its sample, this clonotype was seen many times. The rearrangement joins TRBV20-1 to TRBJ2-3, with 7 nucleotides matching TRBD2. J was trimmed by 6 bases and V by 0 bases; bases with no gene match: 9. Germline V CDR1 and CDR2: DFQATT, SNEGSKA (reference sequence). The CDR3 is made up of 15 amino acids. CDR3 in DNA: TGCAGTGCTAGAGACTGGAACGTACTAGCGGATACGCAGTATTTT. It is translated as CSARDWNVLADTQYF.

The chain is built from TRBV5-5 and TRBJ1-1; tentatively, D is TRBD1 (5 bases). CDR1 is SGHKS and CDR2 is YYEKEE in the germline V gene (reference sequence). The CDR3 extends over 16 amino acids. Deletions cut 4 bases from V and 2 bases from J, with 18 bases between. The CDR3 nucleotides read TGTGCCAGCAGCCCCCCGGGGGTGGGGTCCAACACTGAAGCTTTCTTT. It yields the protein CASSPPGVGSNTEAFF.

In its sample, this clonotype was seen many times. The chain combines TRBV28 with TRBJ2-1; TRBD2 matches at 9 bases. V shed 3 bases, J shed 8 bases, and the junction held 8 bases outside the gene matches. There are 15 residues in the CDR3. Looked up from germline, CDR1 is MDHEN and CDR2 is SYDVKM. The CDR3 protein is CASSLLAGVWYEQFF. In DNA, the CDR3 is TGTGCCAGCAGTTTGTTAGCGGGAGTCTGGTATGAGCAGTTCTTC.

The chain joins TRBV6-1 to TRBJ2-5, with TRBD2 matching over 10 bases. This CDR3 comprises 15 residues. The ends lost 4 bases at V and 0 bases at J; junction bases unmatched: 2. Germline CDR1 MNHNS, CDR2 SASEGT. CDR3 DNA sequence: TGTGCCAGCAGTGTCACTAGCGGGAACCAAGAGACCCAGTACTTC. It is translated as CASSVTSGNQETQYF.

This clonotype was observed at least ten times. This rearrangement joins TRBV24-1 to TRBJ2-7, with 8 bases lining up with TRBD2. Germline loops: CDR1 KGHDR, CDR2 SFDVKD. After removal of 5 bases from V and 0 bases from J, the junction contained 11 bases not matched to a gene. There are 17 residues in the CDR3. DNA of the CDR3: TGTGCCACCAGTGCCCCCAGCGGGGGAAGTAGCTCCTACGAGCAGTACTTC. It is translated as CATSAPSGGSSSYEQYF.

The J gene is TRBJ1-5, the V gene TRBV7-9, with TRBD1 matching 8 bases. Per the germline V gene, CDR1 is SEHNR and CDR2 is FQNEAQ (reference sequence). With 5 bases clipped from V and 6 bases from J, the junction kept 6 bases outside the gene matches. The CDR3 is 14 amino acids. Here the CDR3 DNA reads TGTGCCAGCAGCAAGGACAGGGAGTCTCAGCCCCAGCATTTT. Amino acid sequence: CASSKDRESQPQHF.

Many counts were recorded for this clonotype. J is TRBJ2-7 and V is TRBV6-1; 14 nucleotides line up with TRBD2. Germline lookup yields CDR1 MNHNS and CDR2 SASEGT. J gave up 5 bases and V 5 bases, and 8 bases lay outside the gene matches. The CDR3 is 16 residues long. Here the CDR3 reads CASSRPGTSGSHEQYF. DNA of the CDR3: TGTGCCAGCAGTCGGCCGGGGACTAGCGGGAGCCACGAGCAGTACTTC.

The chain couples TRBV29-1 to TRBJ2-5; TRBD2 matches at 11 bases. Trimming cost V 3 bases and J 4 bases; bases outside gene matches: 10. The CDR3 runs 16 residues. Germline CDR1 SQVTM, CDR2 ANQGSEA. The chain's CDR3 is CSVDRKLAGEGETQYF. CDR3 nucleotide sequence: TGCAGCGTTGATCGGAAACTAGCGGGAGAGGGAGAGACCCAGTACTTC. The variable domain in full, with the rest retrieved from reference TRBV29-1 and TRBJ2-5, is SAVISQKPSRDICQRGTSLTIQCQVDSQVTMMFWYRQQPGQSLTLIATANQGSEATYESGFVIDKFPISRPNLTFSTLTVSNMSPEDSSIYLCSVDRKLAGEGETQYFGPGTRLLVL.

This clonotype was counted at least ten times. CDR3 DNA: TGTGCCAGCAGTTTAGAGGGGCCCTATGGCTACACCTTC. It codes for CASSLEGPYGYTF. V is TRBV12-3 or TRBV12-4 and J is TRBJ1-2; TRBD1 might be the D (5 bases). This CDR3 is 13 amino acids long. V was clipped by 1 base and J by 4 bases, with 7 bases between them.

This clonotype occurred a few times. J is TRBJ1-3 and V is TRBV7-2, with no clear D. V was shortened by 3 bases and J by 4 bases, with 10 bases between the two germline ends. Germline CDR1 is SGHTA and CDR2 is FQGNSA. CDR3 length: 14 amino acids. CDR3 in DNA: TGTGCCAGCAGCTTTCCTGGTTTGGGAAACACCATATATTTT. Its protein is CASSFPGLGNTIYF.

This clonotype was recorded at least ten times. J is TRBJ2-1 and V is TRBV24-1; D unresolved. Germline CDR1 and CDR2: KGHDR and SFDVKD. The CDR3 loop spans 14 amino acids. With 0 bases removed from V and 5 bases from J, the gap between germline ends came to 7 bases. The CDR3 DNA sequence: TGTGCCACCAGTGATTTGTTGGCTGACAATGAGCAGTTCTTC. Translated: CATSDLLADNEQFF.

This clonotype was counted ten times or more. The rearrangement joins TRBV7-8 to TRBJ1-2; weak D call: TRBD1 (5 bases). The CDR3 runs 14 residues. V shed 0 bases and J shed 4 bases, with 9 bases lying between them. Germline CDR1 is SGHVS and CDR2 is FQNEAQ. Here the CDR3 reads CASSLARVTYGYTF. The CDR3 DNA reads TGTGCCAGCAGCTTAGCCAGGGTCACCTATGGCTACACCTTC.